The present entry profiles one T cell receptor (beta chain) with its context. What it binds is unknown. This table comes from immunoSEQ multiplex PCR, and its TCRdb copy is limited to in-frame clones, with some not included. The sample lists 100,000 or so clones, roughly 84% occurring once. The sample belongs to a study of T cell responses to AZD1222 COVID-19 vaccine. The length of the CDR3 is 15 residues. The V gene end was trimmed by 3 bases and the J gene end by 5 bases; junction bases not matched to a gene: 5. Germline lookup yields CDR1 MDHEN and CDR2 SYDVKM. Study findings and constraints: Breadth and depth of Spike-specific TCRs rose after two AZD1222 doses.

Material: peripheral blood, obtained 28 days after the second AZD1222 dose. This TCR derives from an adult who received the AZD1222 COVID-19 vaccine. The chain uses TRBV28 and TRBJ2-7, with 12 positions matching TRBD2. The CDR3 DNA reads TGTGCCAGCAGTTTGGCTGGACTAGCGGGAAACGAGCAGTACTTC. This gives the protein CASSLAGLAGNEQYF.